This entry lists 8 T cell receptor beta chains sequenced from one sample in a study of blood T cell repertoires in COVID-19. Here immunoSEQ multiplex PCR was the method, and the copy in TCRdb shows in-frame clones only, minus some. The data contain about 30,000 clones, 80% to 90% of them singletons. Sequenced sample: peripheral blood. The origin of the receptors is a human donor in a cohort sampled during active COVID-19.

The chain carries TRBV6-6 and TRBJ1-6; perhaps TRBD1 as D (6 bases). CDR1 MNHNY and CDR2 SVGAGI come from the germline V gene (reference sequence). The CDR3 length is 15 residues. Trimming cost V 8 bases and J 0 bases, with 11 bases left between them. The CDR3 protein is CASYYRASYNSPLHF. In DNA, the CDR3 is TGTGCCAGCTACTACAGGGCCTCCTATAATTCACCCCTCCACTTT.

CDR3 coding DNA: TGTGCCAGCAGCTTGGGTGCGATTCCTAATGAAAAACTGTTTTTT. It yields the protein CASSLGAIPNEKLFF. V and J are TRBV5-5 and TRBJ1-4; D remains unclear. This CDR3 contains 15 residues. The V gene's germline CDR1 is SGHKS and CDR2 YYEKEE (reference sequence). V lost 0 bases, J lost 3 bases, and 9 bases lay in between.

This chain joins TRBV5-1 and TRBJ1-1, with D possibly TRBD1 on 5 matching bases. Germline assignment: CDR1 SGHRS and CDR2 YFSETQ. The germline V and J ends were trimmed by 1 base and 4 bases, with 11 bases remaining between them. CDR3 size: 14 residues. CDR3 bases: TGCGCCAGCAGCTTGCGGGGGGATCTCACTGAAGCTTTCTTT. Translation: CASSLRGDLTEAFF.

The DNA of the CDR3 is TGCGCCAGCAGCACGACAGGGGTTGGAAACACCATATATTTT. Protein: CASSTTGVGNTIYF. The rearrangement joins TRBV5-1 to TRBJ1-3; 8 nucleotides line up with TRBD1. Trimming removed 4 bases from V and 3 bases from J; junction bases left unmatched: 3. Germline CDR1 is SGHRS and CDR2 is YFSETQ. The CDR3 sequence is 14 residues long. Filled out from reference TRBV5-1 and TRBJ1-3, the complete variable domain reads KAGVTQTPRYLIKTRGQQVTLSCSPISGHRSVSWYQQTPGQGLQFLFEYFSETQRNKGNFPGRFSGRQFSNSRSEMNVSTLELGDSALYLCASSTTGVGNTIYFGEGSWLTVV.

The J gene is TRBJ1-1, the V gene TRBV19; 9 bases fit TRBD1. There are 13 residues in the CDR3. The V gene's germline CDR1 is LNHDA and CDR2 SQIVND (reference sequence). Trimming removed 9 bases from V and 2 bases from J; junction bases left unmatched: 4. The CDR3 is CASGQGINTEAFF. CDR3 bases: TGTGCCAGCGGACAGGGGATCAACACTGAAGCTTTCTTT.

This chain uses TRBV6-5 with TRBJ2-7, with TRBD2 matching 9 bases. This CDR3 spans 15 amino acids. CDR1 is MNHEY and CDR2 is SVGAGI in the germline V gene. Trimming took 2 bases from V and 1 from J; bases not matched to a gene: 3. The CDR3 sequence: CASSYRAGGSYEQYF. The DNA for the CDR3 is TGTGCCAGCAGTTACCGGGCGGGGGGGTCCTACGAGCAGTACTTC.

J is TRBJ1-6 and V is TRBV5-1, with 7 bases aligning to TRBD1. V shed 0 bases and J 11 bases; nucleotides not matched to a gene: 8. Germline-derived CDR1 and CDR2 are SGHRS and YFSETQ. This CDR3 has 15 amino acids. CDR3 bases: TGCGCCAGCAGCTTGGTTACAGGGGCCGGGGCACCCCTCCACTTT. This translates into CASSLVTGAGAPLHF.

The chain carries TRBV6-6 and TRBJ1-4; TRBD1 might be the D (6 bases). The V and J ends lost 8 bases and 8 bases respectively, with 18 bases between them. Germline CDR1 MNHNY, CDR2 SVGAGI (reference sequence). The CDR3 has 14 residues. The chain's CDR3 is CASHHGTLGEKLFF. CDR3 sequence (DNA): TGTGCCAGCCACCACGGGACATTAGGGGAAAAACTGTTTTTT.